What follows are 17 T cell receptor beta chains derived from one specimen sequenced in a study of shared clonotypes between healthy human individuals. Some clones are missing from TCRdb's copy, which holds only in-frame ones; the method was immunoSEQ multiplex PCR. The sample includes around 980,000 clones, more than 75% of them seen just once. Material for sequencing was memory CD4+ T cells from PBMCs. Described subset: CD45RA-negative fraction. These receptors all come from a man younger than 30 in good health. Some clones in this sample may be carry-over from other donors' samples.

The chain joins TRBV9 to TRBJ2-3; D unclear. Germline V lookup: CDR1 SGDLS, CDR2 YYNGEE. Trimming pared 0 bases from V and 6 bases from J, leaving 11 bases between. The CDR3 totals 14 residues. CDR3 sequence: CASSVGMATDTQYF. CDR3 DNA sequence: TGTGCCAGCAGCGTAGGAATGGCTACTGATACGCAGTATTTT.

The CDR3 loop is CASSPGLAGPGTQYF. CDR3 in DNA: TGCGCCAGCAGCCCGGGACTAGCGGGTCCGGGGACCCAGTACTTC. The rearrangement joins TRBV5-1 to TRBJ2-5; TRBD2 matches 12 bases. Unmatched junction bases numbered 8, after V lost 4 bases and J lost 7 bases. This CDR3 spans 15 amino acids. Germline loops: CDR1 SGHRS, CDR2 YFSETQ.

Ten or more counts support this clone. This specimen includes other DNA sequences encoding the same CDR3. This chain links TRBV7-9 with TRBJ1-2; TRBD1 matches at 7 bases. Trimming at V came to 0 bases and at J to 3 bases, leaving 10 bases not matched to a gene. The CDR3 runs to 17 residues. Germline-derived CDR1 and CDR2 are SEHNR and FQNEAQ (reference sequence). DNA of the CDR3: TGTGCCAGCAGCTTAGCGCCTCTTAGGGGGCGCGACTATGGCTACACCTTC. It encodes CASSLAPLRGRDYGYTF.

The rearrangement links TRBV11-2 to TRBJ2-7; D gene uncertain. Germline V gene data show CDR1 as SGHAT and CDR2 as FQNNGV. Trimming shortened V by 5 bases and J by 0 bases, and 14 bases separated the two germline ends. The CDR3 covers 15 residues. The CDR3 DNA is TGTGCCAGCAGCGTCGGTGCAGGCAGCTCCTACGAGCAGTACTTC. This codes for CASSVGAGSSYEQYF.

The chain links TRBV7-2 to TRBJ2-2; 10 bases line up with TRBD2. CDR3 length: 16 amino acids. CDR1 is SGHTA, CDR2 FQGNSA, per germline. Germline trimming cut 3 bases from V and 3 bases from J; bases unmatched to any gene: 4. The CDR3 here is CASSFELAGYTGELFF. As DNA, the CDR3 is TGTGCCAGCAGCTTCGAACTAGCGGGATACACCGGGGAGCTGTTTTTT.

This clone occurred many times. J is TRBJ2-7 and V is TRBV5-8; D is uncertain. CDR3 length: 14 residues. Trimming stripped 0 bases from V and 9 bases from J, with 16 bases between. Germline-derived CDR1 and CDR2 are SGHTS and YDEGEE. The CDR3, as DNA: TGTGCCAGCAGCTTGGCCGGTACCTTCACCGGGCAGTACTTC. The encoded protein is CASSLAGTFTGQYF.

The rearrangement links TRBV28 to TRBJ2-7; D is ambiguous. Germline V gene sequence: CDR1 MDHEN, CDR2 SYDVKM. The V and J ends lost 5 bases and 6 bases respectively, with 11 bases between them. The CDR3 spans 12 residues. The CDR3 here is CASSDSNGEQYF. DNA for the CDR3: TGTGCCAGCAGTGACTCCAACGGCGAGCAGTACTTC.

The V gene is TRBV6-1, the J gene TRBJ1-2; D unresolved. The CDR3 sequence is 13 residues long. V lost 8 bases and J 4 bases, leaving 14 bases between the germline ends. CDR1 is MNHNS and CDR2 is SASEGT in the germline V gene. CDR3 amino acids: CASLDGVSYGYTF. The DNA of the CDR3 is TGTGCCAGCCTAGACGGAGTTAGCTATGGCTACACCTTC.

V usage is TRBV11-2 and J usage is TRBJ1-5; D remains unclear. The CDR3 is 13 residues long. V was clipped by 2 bases and J by 4 bases, with 6 bases between them. Per the germline V gene, CDR1 is SGHAT and CDR2 is FQNNGV. The CDR3 here is CASSLSGNQPQHF. CDR3 bases: TGTGCCAGCAGCTTATCGGGGAATCAGCCCCAGCATTTT.

This chain joins TRBV28 and TRBJ2-1, with TRBD1 matching over 7 bases. Germline CDR1 is MDHEN and CDR2 is SYDVKM. The CDR3 extends over 17 amino acids. With 5 bases clipped from V and 1 base from J, the junction kept 11 bases outside the gene matches. CDR3: CASSPTGSGVSYNEQFF. The CDR3 DNA sequence: TGTGCCAGCAGTCCGACAGGGAGTGGGGTGTCCTACAATGAGCAGTTCTTC.

The chain has TRBV27 and TRBJ1-5; D may be TRBD1 (5 bases). The germline gives CDR1 MNHEY, CDR2 SMNVEV (reference sequence). Between the trimmed V and J ends, which lost 1 base and 6 bases, there was a span of 10 bases. This CDR3 comprises 14 residues. CDR3 bases: TGTGCCAGCAGTTTATTTGGGGGAGGTCAGCCCCAGCATTTT. Protein product: CASSLFGGGQPQHF.

About this clone: A clone one base away is much larger, so this may be a read error. The rearrangement uses TRBV13 and TRBJ2-7, with TRBD2 matching 12 bases. Germline V gives CDR1 PRHDT, CDR2 FYEKMQ (reference sequence). The CDR3 spans 16 residues. V was clipped by 5 bases and J by 7 bases; unmatched bases: 12. Here the CDR3 DNA reads TGTGCCAGCAGCCTGTCCCTGACTAGCGGGAGAAGTGAGCAGTACTTC. Translated: CASSLSLTSGRSEQYF.

As concerns this clone: The sample carries other DNA sequences with the same CDR3. This rearrangement joins TRBV28 to TRBJ1-1; the D is unclear. The CDR3 runs 12 residues. V shed 2 bases and J shed 8 bases, with 9 bases lying between them. The germline V gene encodes CDR1 MDHEN and CDR2 SYDVKM. CDR3 nucleotides: TGTGCCAGCAGTTTAGCGGGATTCGAAGCTTTCTTT. Residues: CASSLAGFEAFF. The complete variable domain, with remaining parts taken from reference TRBV28 and TRBJ1-1, reads DVKVTQSSRYLVKRTGEKVFLECVQDMDHENMFWYRQDPGLGLRLIYFSYDVKMKEKGDIPEGYSVSREKKERFSLILESASTNQTSMYLCASSLAGFEAFFGQGTRLTVV.

With respect to this clone: The sample has other DNA sequences that encode this CDR3 too. This chain joins TRBV28 and TRBJ1-2; D not resolved. The ends were cut back, 2 bases at V and 2 bases at J, with 6 bases in the middle. The CDR3 totals 13 residues. Looked up from germline, CDR1 is MDHEN and CDR2 is SYDVKM. CDR3 bases: TGTGCCAGCAGTTTAAACAGAAACTATGGCTACACCTTC. Translated: CASSLNRNYGYTF.

This clone was seen repeatedly, ten times or more. The rearrangement joins TRBV18 to TRBJ2-7, with D possibly TRBD1 on 5 matching bases. CDR3 length equals 15 residues. Per the germline V gene, CDR1 is KGHSH and CDR2 is LQKENI. The V gene lost 2 bases and the J gene lost 0 bases, with 11 bases spanning the gap. The CDR3 is CASSPFQGGSYEQYF. The CDR3 coding sequence is TGTGCCAGCTCACCATTTCAGGGCGGCTCCTACGAGCAGTACTTC. The full variable domain, its missing parts supplied by reference TRBV18 and TRBJ2-7, is NAGVMQNPRHLVRRRGQEARLRCSPMKGHSHVYWYRQLPEEGLKFMVYLQKENIIDESGMPKERFSAEFPKEGPSILRIQQVVRGDSAAYFCASSPFQGGSYEQYFGPGTRLTVT.

In its sample, this clone was seen many times. This chain joins TRBV25-1 and TRBJ1-1; the D gene is possibly TRBD1 (5 bases). V lost 4 bases, J lost 4 bases, and 16 bases lay in between. Germline CDR1 is MGHDK and CDR2 is SYGVNS. The CDR3 runs 15 residues. CDR3 sequence reads: CASSGRGVGFTEAFF. The CDR3 bases are TGTGCCAGCAGTGGTCGGGGGGTTGGGTTCACTGAAGCTTTCTTT. Variable domain in full (rest from reference TRBV25-1 and TRBJ1-1): EADIYQTPRYLVIGTGKKITLECSQTMGHDKMYWYQQDPGMELHLIHYSYGVNSTEKGDLSSESTVSRIRTEHFPLTLESARPSHTSQYLCASSGRGVGFTEAFFGQGTRLTVV.

This clone showed up just a few times. Other DNA sequences of this sample code for an identical CDR3. This sequence joins TRBV7-2 and TRBJ2-7; a weak D match, TRBD1 (7 bases). CDR1 is SGHTA and CDR2 is FQGNSA in the germline V gene. The V and J ends lost 1 base and 3 bases respectively, with 10 bases between them. The length of the CDR3 is 14 residues. In DNA, the CDR3 is TGTGCCAGCAGCTTAGGGCAGGGGGGCTACGAGCAGTACTTC. It translates to CASSLGQGGYEQYF.